The 2 T cell receptor beta chains reported below all come from one sample, sequenced in a study of blood T cell repertoires in COVID-19. This table comes from immunoSEQ multiplex PCR, and its TCRdb copy is limited to in-frame clones, with some not included. The sample has 150,000 to 200,000 clones, approximately 85% seen once; the top ten hold roughly 9.8%. Sequencing used peripheral blood. The receptors here all came from a human donor with active or convalescent COVID-19. The donor label of this sample is uncertain.

This chain's CDR3 is CASSPPERTNEKLFF. The DNA for the CDR3 is TGTGCCAGCAGCCCCCCAGAGCGAACTAATGAAAAACTGTTTTTT. The V call is TRBV7-9, the J call TRBJ1-4; D is unresolved. The germline CDR1 and CDR2 sequences are SEHNR and FQNEAQ (reference sequence). The V end was cut by 5 bases, the J end by 1 base, with 11 bases between. This CDR3 region has 15 residues.

The rearrangement links TRBV7-6 to TRBJ2-3, with 16 bases identical to TRBD2. With 5 bases clipped from V and 3 bases from J, the junction kept 11 bases outside the gene matches. The V gene's germline CDR1 is SGHVS and CDR2 FNYEAQ. The CDR3 spans 19 residues. The DNA of the CDR3 is TGTGCCAGCAGCCCCTCCCCCGGGACTAGCGGGAGGGCAACAGATACGCAGTATTTT. Translated: CASSPSPGTSGRATDTQYF.